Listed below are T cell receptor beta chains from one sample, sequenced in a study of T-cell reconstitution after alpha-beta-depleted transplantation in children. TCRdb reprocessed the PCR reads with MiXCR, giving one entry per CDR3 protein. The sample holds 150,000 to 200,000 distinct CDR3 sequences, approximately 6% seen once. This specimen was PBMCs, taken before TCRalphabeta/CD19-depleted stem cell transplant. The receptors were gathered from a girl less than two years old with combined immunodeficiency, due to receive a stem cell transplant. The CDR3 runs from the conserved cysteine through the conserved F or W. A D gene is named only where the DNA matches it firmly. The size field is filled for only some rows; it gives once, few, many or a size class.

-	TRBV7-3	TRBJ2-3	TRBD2	CASSLTRTSGAVQYF	TGTGCCAGCAGCTTAACACGGACTAGCGGGGCCGTGCAGTATTTT
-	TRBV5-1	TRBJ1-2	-	CASSLTGTNYYGYTF	TGCGCCAGCAGCTTGACCGGGACCAACTACTATGGCTACACCTTC
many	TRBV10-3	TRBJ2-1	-	CAISDPGRGYNEQFF	TGTGCCATCAGTGACCCGGGCAGGGGCTACAATGAGCAGTTCTTC
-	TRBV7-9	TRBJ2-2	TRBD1	CASKKRGQYTGELFF	TGTGCCAGCAAGAAGAGGGGGCAATACACCGGGGAGCTGTTTTTT
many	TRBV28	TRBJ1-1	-	CASSLSMTDSEAFF	TGTGCCAGCAGCTTATCGATGACAGATTCTGAAGCTTTCTTT
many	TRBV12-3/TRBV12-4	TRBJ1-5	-	CASSLSLLQPQHF	TGTGCCAGCAGTTTAAGTCTCCTACAGCCCCAGCATTTT
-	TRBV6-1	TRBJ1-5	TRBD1	CASSPGTGRDQPQHF	TGTGCCAGCAGCCCCGGGACAGGGAGGGATCAGCCCCAGCATTTT
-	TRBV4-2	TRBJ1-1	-	CASSQDWTVNTEAFF	TGTGCCAGCAGCCAAGACTGGACGGTGAACACTGAAGCTTTCTTT
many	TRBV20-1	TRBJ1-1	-	CSARVVNTEAFF	TGCAGTGCCAGGGTTGTGAACACTGAAGCTTTCTTT
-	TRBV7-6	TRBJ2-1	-	CASTLPGSSYNEQFF	TGTGCCAGCACCTTACCGGGAAGCTCCTACAATGAGCAGTTCTTC
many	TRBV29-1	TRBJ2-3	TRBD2	CSTGLAGGSSRTDTQYF	TGCAGCACCGGACTAGCGGGGGGTTCATCACGCACAGATACGCAGTATTTT
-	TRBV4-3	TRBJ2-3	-	CASSRYFLQEGTDTQYF	TGCGCCAGCAGCCGGTACTTCTTACAGGAAGGGACAGATACGCAGTATTTT
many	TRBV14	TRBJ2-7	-	CASSHQGGPYEQYF	TGTGCCAGCAGCCACCAGGGGGGTCCCTACGAGCAGTACTTC
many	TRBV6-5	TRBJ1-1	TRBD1	CASSLTGVRDTEAFF	TGTGCCAGCAGTTTGACAGGGGTTCGGGACACTGAAGCTTTCTTT
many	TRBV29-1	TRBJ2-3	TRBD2	CSVEEREKTDTQYF	TGCAGCGTTGAGGAGCGGGAGAAGACAGATACGCAGTATTTT
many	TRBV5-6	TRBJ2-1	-	CASSYPPDGYNEQFF	TGTGCCAGCAGCTATCCACCAGACGGATACAATGAGCAGTTCTTC
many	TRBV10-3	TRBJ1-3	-	CAISSTETRNTIYF	TGTGCCATCAGCTCGACAGAAACTCGAAACACCATATATTTT
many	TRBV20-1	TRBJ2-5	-	CSAREARETQYF	TGCAGTGCTAGAGAGGCGCGGGAGACCCAGTACTTC
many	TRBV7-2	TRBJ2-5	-	CASSLVGVSQETQYF	TGTGCCAGCAGCTTAGTCGGCGTTAGCCAAGAGACCCAGTACTTC
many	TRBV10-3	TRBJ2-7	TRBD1	CAISGPPGGLTYEQYF	TGTGCCATCAGTGGCCCTCCAGGGGGCTTGACCTACGAGCAGTACTTC
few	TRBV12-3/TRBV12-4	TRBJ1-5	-	CASSWDVNSNQPQHF	TGTGCCAGCAGTTGGGACGTTAATAGCAATCAGCCCCAGCATTTT
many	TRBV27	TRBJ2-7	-	CASSPSYPNEQYF	TGTGCCAGCAGTCCCTCATACCCAAACGAGCAGTACTTC
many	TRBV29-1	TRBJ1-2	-	CSCVGHSSLYGYTF	TGCAGCTGTGTCGGTCACAGTTCTCTCTATGGCTACACCTTC